These 24 T cell receptor beta chains were all obtained from the same sample, sequenced in a study of T cell repertoires in cytomegalovirus infection. TCRdb reanalysed the reads using MiXCR and keeps one entry per CDR3 protein. This table holds approximately 990,000 distinct CDR3 sequences, around 30% found once. No antigen has been assigned to these receptors. The sample here was cultured CD8+ T cells from PBMCs, taken from culture after CMV antigen stimulation. These receptors were obtained from a human donor in good health (CMV status not recorded). Some clones in this sample may be carry-over from other donors' samples.

This chain joins TRBV9 and TRBJ2-1, with TRBD2 matching over 13 bases. With V trimmed by 0 bases and J by 4 bases, 4 bases remained unmatched. Germline values: CDR1 SGDLS, CDR2 YYNGEE. The CDR3 has 17 residues. CDR3 in DNA: TGTGCCAGCAGCGTAGATGGGACTAGCGGGGCTTACAATGAGCAGTTCTTC. Protein product: CASSVDGTSGAYNEQFF.

In its sample, this clonotype was seen once. This chain connects TRBV12-5 to TRBJ2-4, with a weak D call TRBD1 (5 bases). The V end was cut by 2 bases, the J end by 6 bases, with 11 bases between. The CDR3 sequence is 14 residues long. Germline CDR1 and CDR2: LGHNT and FRNRAP. In nucleotides, the CDR3 is TGTGCTAGTGGTTTGTACCAGGGTCGAAACATTCAGTACTTC. Protein: CASGLYQGRNIQYF.

This clonotype was recorded at least ten times. The chain has TRBV7-2 and TRBJ1-1, with D perhaps matching TRBD1 (5 bases). Trimming shortened V by 1 base and J by 3 bases, and 12 bases separated the two germline ends. Germline CDR1 is SGHTA and CDR2 is FQGNSA. The CDR3 covers 15 residues. The CDR3 loop reads CASSLGVGEYTEAFF. The CDR3 DNA sequence: TGTGCCAGCAGCTTAGGGGTAGGGGAGTACACTGAAGCTTTCTTT.

The J gene is TRBJ2-5, the V gene TRBV9; possibly TRBD2 for D (6 bases). The CDR3 is 15 residues long. V shed 4 bases and J shed 3 bases, with 16 bases lying between them. CDR1 SGDLS and CDR2 YYNGEE come from the germline V gene. The chain's CDR3 is CASSPRGGGEETQYF. The CDR3 nucleotides read TGTGCCAGCAGCCCGCGAGGAGGAGGGGAAGAGACCCAGTACTTC.

This chain joins TRBV10-3 and TRBJ1-2; the D is unclear. With 6 bases removed from V and 4 bases from J, the gap between germline ends came to 9 bases. Germline V gene lookup returns CDR1 ENHRY and CDR2 SYGVKD. CDR3 length equals 12 residues. The CDR3 DNA is TGTGCCATCAGGCAAGCCGTCTATGGCTACACCTTC. It codes for CAIRQAVYGYTF.

This chain joins TRBV27 and TRBJ1-2; D is ambiguous. Trimming removed 2 bases from V and 4 bases from J, with 11 bases in between. There are 14 residues in the CDR3. Germline V lookup: CDR1 MNHEY, CDR2 SMNVEV (reference sequence). The CDR3 is CASSLGPYSYGYTF. The CDR3 DNA sequence: TGTGCCAGCAGTTTAGGCCCCTACAGCTATGGCTACACCTTC.

The chain combines TRBV4-2 with TRBJ2-1; D is unclear. Germline assignment: CDR1 LGHNA and CDR2 YNFKEQ. This CDR3 contains 14 residues. V was clipped by 4 bases and J by 3 bases, with 10 bases between them. The CDR3, as DNA: TGTGCCAGCAGCCTTAAGCTGGACTACAATGAGCAGTTCTTC. Amino acid sequence: CASSLKLDYNEQFF.

The CDR3 is CASSRPTGDGYTF. Written as DNA, the CDR3 is TGTGCCAGCAGCCGACCGACAGGGGATGGCTACACCTTC. V is TRBV3-1 and J is TRBJ1-2; 8 positions match TRBD1. The CDR3 is 13 amino acids. Trimming removed 4 bases from V and 6 bases from J; junction bases left unmatched: 4. The germline CDR1 and CDR2 sequences are LGHDT and YNNKEL (reference sequence).

The chain joins TRBV7-9 to TRBJ2-7, with D possibly being TRBD1 or TRBD2 (6 bases each). CDR3 length: 15 residues. Germline loops: CDR1 SEHNR, CDR2 FQNEAQ (reference sequence). Trimming shortened V by 5 bases and J by 5 bases, and 19 bases separated the two germline ends. CDR3 nucleotides: TGTGCCAGCAGCCCCGGGGGCGGCCCGCACCACGAGCAGTACTTC. This codes for CASSPGGGPHHEQYF.

The table lists this clonotype with a few counts. The V gene is TRBV28, the J gene TRBJ2-2; a weak D match, TRBD2 (6 bases). Germline CDR1 reads MDHEN; CDR2 reads SYDVKM. The CDR3 totals 15 residues. Trimming removed 2 bases from V and 7 bases from J, with 14 bases in between. CDR3 amino acids: CASSLPSRGNGELFF. The CDR3 coding sequence is TGTGCCAGCAGTTTACCCAGTCGGGGGAACGGGGAGCTGTTTTTT.

The sample holds many counts of this clonotype. The V call is TRBV7-8, the J call TRBJ2-1, with D perhaps being TRBD1 or TRBD2 (6 bases each). Germline CDR1 and CDR2: SGHVS and FQNEAQ. Trimming left V 2 bases short and J 4 bases short, with 12 bases between. CDR3 length equals 15 residues. The CDR3 DNA reads as TGTGCCAGCAGCTTAAGAGGGGGGCCGTACAATGAGCAGTTCTTC. It specifies CASSLRGGPYNEQFF.

This clonotype has a handful of counts. Here the CDR3 reads CASSFITGSESEKLFF. The CDR3 coding sequence is TGTGCCAGCAGTTTCATAACAGGGAGCGAGAGTGAAAAACTGTTTTTT. The rearrangement links TRBV12-3 or TRBV12-4 to TRBJ1-4, with D possibly TRBD1 on 6 matching bases. CDR3 length: 16 amino acids. The V and J ends lost 3 bases and 7 bases respectively, with 18 bases between them.

The chain has TRBV28 and TRBJ2-7; D perhaps matches TRBD2 (6 bases). The length of the CDR3 is 14 residues. Germline-derived CDR1 and CDR2 are MDHEN and SYDVKM. V was cut by 2 bases and J by 3 bases, with 11 bases left in between. The CDR3 here is CASSLAGRGYEQYV. The CDR3, as DNA: TGTGCCAGCAGTTTAGCGGGACGGGGCTACGAGCAGTACGTC.

This clonotype has more than one count but fewer than ten. This rearrangement joins TRBV4-2 to TRBJ1-4, with 12 bases aligning to TRBD1. V was clipped by 6 bases and J by 7 bases; unmatched bases: 15. Germline values: CDR1 LGHNA, CDR2 YNFKEQ. The CDR3 length is 18 residues. The CDR3 reads CASSLRAGTGGAGEKLFF. CDR3 nucleotides: TGTGCCAGCAGTCTGAGAGCCGGGACAGGGGGCGCGGGTGAAAAACTGTTTTTT.

This clonotype was seen many times. The chain is built from TRBV7-6 and TRBJ1-6, with TRBD1 as a possible D gene (5 bases). Trimming removed 5 bases at V and 7 bases at J, with 24 bases between. The CDR3 has 18 residues. Germline CDR1 SGHVS, CDR2 FNYEAQ. CDR3 region: CASSMGLQRDAENSPLHF. Written as DNA, the CDR3 is TGTGCCAGCAGCATGGGACTCCAACGGGATGCAGAAAATTCACCCCTCCACTTT.

V gene TRBV20-1 combines with J gene TRBJ2-3; no reliable D call. Trimming took 1 base from V and 4 from J, leaving 6 bases between them. The CDR3 extends over 12 amino acids. CDR1 and CDR2 from the germline V gene are DFQATT and SNEGSKA (reference sequence). The CDR3 region has the DNA TGCAGTGCTAGAGGGATGGCAGATACGCAGTATTTT. Translated, it gives CSARGMADTQYF.

In its sample, this clonotype was seen many times. This chain uses TRBV6-6 with TRBJ2-3; D is perhaps TRBD2 (5 bases). V lost 6 bases, J lost 0 bases, and 22 bases lay in between. The CDR3 is 18 residues long. Germline values: CDR1 MNHNY, CDR2 SVGAGI (reference sequence). The CDR3 DNA sequence: TGTGCCAGCAGCGGGATGTGGGGTTTAGCCGGTAGCACAGATACGCAGTATTTT. Its protein is CASSGMWGLAGSTDTQYF.

The chain recombines TRBV27 with TRBJ1-1; tentative D call: TRBD1 (5 bases). V shed 0 bases and J shed 5 bases, with 10 bases lying between them. CDR3 length: 14 residues. Germline CDR1 and CDR2: MNHEY and SMNVEV (reference sequence). CDR3 in amino acids: CASSLSGLRTEAFF. The CDR3, as DNA: TGTGCCAGCAGTTTATCGGGACTGCGAACTGAAGCTTTCTTT.

This clonotype was recorded at least ten times. The rearrangement uses TRBV7-2 and TRBJ1-6, with a possible D match to TRBD1 (5 bases). V gave up 1 base and J gave up 8 bases, with 9 bases separating them. The CDR3 consists of 14 residues. Germline V gene lookup returns CDR1 SGHTA and CDR2 FQGNSA. The CDR3 DNA reads TGTGCCAGCAGCTTAGGGGGGTGGGATTCACCCCTCCACTTT. Residues: CASSLGGWDSPLHF.

The rearrangement uses TRBV6-2 or TRBV6-3 and TRBJ2-5; 8 bases match TRBD2. CDR3 length equals 15 residues. Per the germline V gene, CDR1 is MNHEY and CDR2 is SVGEGT. J gave up 5 bases and V 2 bases, and 7 bases lay outside the gene matches. CDR3: CASSYLGGGPETQYF. In DNA, the CDR3 is TGTGCCAGCAGTTACCTCGGGGGGGGTCCGGAGACCCAGTACTTC.

The table lists this clonotype with many counts. For the CDR3, the DNA is TGTGCCAGCAGCTCTCGGGATTTGAACACTGAAGCTTTCTTT. It codes for CASSSRDLNTEAFF. This sequence joins TRBV7-9 and TRBJ1-1; D gene ambiguous. The V end lost 4 bases, the J end lost 0 bases, and 9 bases lay between the germline ends. This CDR3 region has 14 residues. Per germline, CDR1 SEHNR and CDR2 FQNEAQ (reference sequence).

The J gene is TRBJ2-7, the V gene TRBV18, with no clear D. The CDR3 consists of 14 residues. With 3 bases removed from V and 2 bases from J, the gap between germline ends came to 11 bases. The germline V gene encodes CDR1 KGHSH and CDR2 LQKENI. The CDR3 protein is CASSPGPGTYEQYF. The DNA of the CDR3 is TGTGCCAGCTCACCGGGCCCAGGAACCTACGAGCAGTACTTC.

The gene calls are TRBV6-8 and TRBJ2-1; TRBD2 is a possible D gene (6 bases). The germline V gene has CDR1 MNHGY and CDR2 SAAAGT. The length of the CDR3 is 15 residues. Deletions cut 2 bases from V and 5 bases from J, with 13 bases between. CDR3 amino acids: CASSYPGTGNNEQFF. For the CDR3, the DNA is TGTGCCAGCAGTTACCCCGGGACTGGCAACAATGAGCAGTTCTTC.

The genes are TRBV5-4 and TRBJ2-2, with D possibly TRBD1 on 5 matching bases. V was clipped by 3 bases and J by 5 bases, with 14 bases between them. CDR3 length equals 15 residues. Germline assignment: CDR1 SGHNT and CDR2 YYREEE (reference sequence). CDR3 amino acids: CASSSQDRPTGELFF. The CDR3 DNA follows: TGTGCCAGCAGCTCCCAAGACAGACCGACCGGGGAGCTGTTTTTT.